These 2 T cell receptor beta chains were all obtained from the same sample, sequenced in a study of regulatory T cells in long-lasting Graves disease. HTBI primers from iRepertoire and Arm-PCR of CDR3 regions yielded the TCR beta libraries. Each CDR3 protein gets one entry after TCRdb re-called the multiplex PCR reads with MiXCR. The table includes fewer than 650,000 distinct CDR3 sequences, 15% to 20% detected once. The sample's time point: newly diagnosed GD, antithyroid drugs for less than 3 months. TCR sequences were obtained from RNA taken from PBMCs. The same data also contributed to another study, on T cells in Graves' hyperthyroidism and ophthalmopathy.

Sequenced here: peripheral blood mononuclear cells (PBMCs), sampled at new diagnosis, from a patient treated with antithyroid drugs. These receptors all come from a man aged 18 to 29 with Graves disease.

This clonotype has ten or more counts. V is TRBV27 and J is TRBJ2-7; D is possibly TRBD2 (6 bases). This CDR3 is 15 amino acids long. The germline gives CDR1 MNHEY, CDR2 SMNVEV (reference sequence). The V gene lost 2 bases and the J gene lost 3 bases, with 14 bases spanning the gap. This CDR3 reads CASSLGRTKYYEQYF. As DNA, the CDR3 is TGTGCCAGCAGTTTAGGAAGGACTAAATACTACGAGCAGTACTTC.

This rearrangement joins TRBV20-1 to TRBJ1-6; D remains unclear. The CDR3 covers 13 residues. Germline V gene data show CDR1 as DFQATT and CDR2 as SNEGSKA (reference sequence). The germline V and J ends were trimmed by 6 bases and 10 bases, with 16 bases remaining between them. The CDR3 loop is CSARKGGRSPLHF. DNA for the CDR3: TGCAGTGCGAGGAAGGGCGGGAGATCACCCCTCCACTTT.